Sequencing of this T cell receptor (beta chain) was carried out in a study of blood T cell repertoires in COVID-19. Under the authors' procedure: Counts of nucleated cells, estimated from reference gene primer amplification, were obtained. Libraries were prepared by immunoSEQ multiplex PCR; TCRdb keeps only in-frame clonotypes and omits some of them. Clone size and V and J calls were adopted from that table, with D and trimming inferred from the DNA. This table holds 160,000 or so clones, 80% to 90% found once. The CDR3 has 14 residues. Germline V gives CDR1 SNHLY, CDR2 FYNNEI. J gave up 4 bases and V 4 bases, and 5 bases lay outside the gene matches.

The origin of this receptor is a man aged 60 to 69 with acute or convalescent COVID-19. The source material was peripheral blood. This sequence joins TRBV2 and TRBJ1-1; 8 bases fit TRBD1. DNA for the CDR3: TGTGCCAGCAGTGTCGGCAGGGGGCTCACTGAAGCTTTCTTT. This translates into CASSVGRGLTEAFF.